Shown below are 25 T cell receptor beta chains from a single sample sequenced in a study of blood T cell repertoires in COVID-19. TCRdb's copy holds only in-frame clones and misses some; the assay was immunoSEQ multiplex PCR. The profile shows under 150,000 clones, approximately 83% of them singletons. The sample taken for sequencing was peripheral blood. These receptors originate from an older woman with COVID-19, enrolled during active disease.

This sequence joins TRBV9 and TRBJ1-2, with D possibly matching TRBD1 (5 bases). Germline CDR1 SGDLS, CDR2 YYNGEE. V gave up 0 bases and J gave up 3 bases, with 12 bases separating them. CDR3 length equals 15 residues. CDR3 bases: TGTGCCAGCAGCGTAGCTCTCGGGGGGGACTATGGCTACACCTTC. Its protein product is CASSVALGGDYGYTF. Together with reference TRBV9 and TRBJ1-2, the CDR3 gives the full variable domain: DSGVTQTPKHLITATGQRVTLRCSPRSGDLSVYWYQQSLDQGLQFLIQYYNGEERAKGNILERFSAQQFPDLHSELNLSSLELGDSALYFCASSVALGGDYGYTFGSGTRLTVV.

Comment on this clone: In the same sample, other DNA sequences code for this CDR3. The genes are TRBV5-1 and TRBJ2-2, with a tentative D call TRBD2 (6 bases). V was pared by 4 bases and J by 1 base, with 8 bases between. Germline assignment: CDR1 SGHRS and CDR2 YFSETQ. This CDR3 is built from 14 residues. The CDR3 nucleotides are TGCGCCAGCAGCCTCGGGGGGAACACCGGGGAGCTGTTTTTT. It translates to CASSLGGNTGELFF.

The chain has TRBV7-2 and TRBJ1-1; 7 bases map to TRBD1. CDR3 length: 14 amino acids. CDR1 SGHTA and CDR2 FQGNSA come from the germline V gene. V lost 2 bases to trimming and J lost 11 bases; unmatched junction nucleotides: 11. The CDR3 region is CASSLKSQGDNAFF. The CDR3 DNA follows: TGTGCCAGCAGCTTAAAGTCCCAGGGGGATAATGCTTTCTTT.

The DNA for the CDR3 is TGTGCCATCAGTGAGGGACAGGGCTACGAGCAGTACTTC. It is translated as CAISEGQGYEQYF. V is TRBV10-3 and J is TRBJ2-7; TRBD1 matches 8 bases. This CDR3 is built from 13 residues. Germline lookup yields CDR1 ENHRY and CDR2 SYGVKD. With V trimmed by 2 bases and J by 3 bases, 0 bases remained unmatched.

CDR3 region: CASSEREDSNQPQHF. The CDR3 coding sequence is TGTGCCAGCTCCGAGAGGGAAGATAGCAATCAGCCCCAGCATTTT. This chain uses TRBV18 with TRBJ1-5; unclear D gene. The germline CDR1 and CDR2 sequences are KGHSH and LQKENI. V lost 6 bases and J 0 bases, leaving 12 bases between the germline ends. This CDR3 is 15 amino acids long.

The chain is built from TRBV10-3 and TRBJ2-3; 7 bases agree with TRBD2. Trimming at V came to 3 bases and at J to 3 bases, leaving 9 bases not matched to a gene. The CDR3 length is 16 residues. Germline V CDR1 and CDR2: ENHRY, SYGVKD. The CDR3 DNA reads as TGTGCCATCAGTGACCAAACTCTAGCGGCAACAGATACGCAGTATTTT. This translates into CAISDQTLAATDTQYF.

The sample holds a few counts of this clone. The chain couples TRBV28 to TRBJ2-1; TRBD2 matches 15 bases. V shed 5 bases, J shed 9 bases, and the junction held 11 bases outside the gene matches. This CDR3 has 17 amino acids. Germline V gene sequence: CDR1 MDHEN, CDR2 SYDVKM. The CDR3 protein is CASSLRTSGGAGIEQFF. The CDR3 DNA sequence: TGTGCCAGCAGTCTTCGGACTAGCGGGGGGGCCGGGATTGAGCAGTTCTTC.

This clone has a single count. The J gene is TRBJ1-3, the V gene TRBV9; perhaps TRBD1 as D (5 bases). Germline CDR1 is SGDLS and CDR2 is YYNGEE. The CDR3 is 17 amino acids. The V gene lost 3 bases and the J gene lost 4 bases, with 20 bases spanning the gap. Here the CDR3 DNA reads TGTGCCAGCAGCGCCGCCGCGGGGGGGGTGGAAGGAAACACCATATATTTT. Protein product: CASSAAAGGVEGNTIYF. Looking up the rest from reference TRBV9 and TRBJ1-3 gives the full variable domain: DSGVTQTPKHLITATGQRVTLRCSPRSGDLSVYWYQQSLDQGLQFLIQYYNGEERAKGNILERFSAQQFPDLHSELNLSSLELGDSALYFCASSAAAGGVEGNTIYFGEGSWLTVV.

The CDR3 spells CASSLQGIAEETQYF. The CDR3 nucleotides are TGTGCCAGCAGCCTCCAAGGGATAGCGGAAGAGACCCAGTACTTC. V gene TRBV9 combines with J gene TRBJ2-5, with a weak D call TRBD2 (6 bases). This CDR3 region has 15 residues. CDR1 and CDR2 (germline): SGDLS, YYNGEE. V lost 4 bases and J 3 bases, leaving 16 bases between the germline ends.

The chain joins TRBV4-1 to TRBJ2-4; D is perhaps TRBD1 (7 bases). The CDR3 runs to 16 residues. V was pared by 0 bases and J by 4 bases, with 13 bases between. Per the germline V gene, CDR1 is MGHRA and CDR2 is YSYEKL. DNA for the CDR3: TGCGCCAGCAGCCAAGACCCGTCAGGGGGGAAAAACATTCAGTACTTC. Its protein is CASSQDPSGGKNIQYF.

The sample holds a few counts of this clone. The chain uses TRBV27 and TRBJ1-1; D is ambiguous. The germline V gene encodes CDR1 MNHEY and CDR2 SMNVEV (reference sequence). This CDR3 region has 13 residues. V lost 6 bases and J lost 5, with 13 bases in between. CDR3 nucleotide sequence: TGTGCCAGCAGCCTAATCCCGGGGACTGAAGCTTTCTTT. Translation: CASSLIPGTEAFF.

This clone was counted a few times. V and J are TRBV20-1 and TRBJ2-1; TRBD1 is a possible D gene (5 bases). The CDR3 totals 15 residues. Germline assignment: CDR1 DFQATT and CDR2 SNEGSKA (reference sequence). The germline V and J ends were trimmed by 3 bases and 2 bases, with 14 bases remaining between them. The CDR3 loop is CSASSARVAYNEQFF. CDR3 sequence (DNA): TGCAGTGCTAGTTCCGCCAGGGTCGCCTACAATGAGCAGTTCTTC.

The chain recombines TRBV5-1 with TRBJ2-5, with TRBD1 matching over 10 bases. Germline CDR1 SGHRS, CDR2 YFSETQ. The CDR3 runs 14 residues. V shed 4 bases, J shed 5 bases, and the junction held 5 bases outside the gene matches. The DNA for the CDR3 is TGCGCCAGCAGCAGACAGGGGGCGGGGGAGACCCAGTACTTC. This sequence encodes CASSRQGAGETQYF.

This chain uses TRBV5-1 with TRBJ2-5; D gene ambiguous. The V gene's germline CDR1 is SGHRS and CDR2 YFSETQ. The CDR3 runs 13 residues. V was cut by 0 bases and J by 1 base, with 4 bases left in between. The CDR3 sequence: CASSLAFQETQYF. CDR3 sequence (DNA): TGCGCCAGCAGCTTGGCCTTCCAAGAGACCCAGTACTTC.

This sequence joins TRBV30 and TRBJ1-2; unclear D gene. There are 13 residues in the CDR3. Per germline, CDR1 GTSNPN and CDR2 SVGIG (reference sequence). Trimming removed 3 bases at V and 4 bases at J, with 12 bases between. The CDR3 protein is CAWRPTVVYGYTF. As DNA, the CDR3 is TGTGCCTGGAGACCCACAGTAGTCTATGGCTACACCTTC.

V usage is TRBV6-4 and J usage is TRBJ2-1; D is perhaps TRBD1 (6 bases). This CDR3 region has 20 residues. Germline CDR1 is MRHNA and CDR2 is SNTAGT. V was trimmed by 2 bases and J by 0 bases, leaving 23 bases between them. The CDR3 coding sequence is TGTGCCAGCAGTGACCTTGAAGGAACAGGGTCCCCGAGCTCCTACAATGAGCAGTTCTTC. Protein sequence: CASSDLEGTGSPSSYNEQFF.

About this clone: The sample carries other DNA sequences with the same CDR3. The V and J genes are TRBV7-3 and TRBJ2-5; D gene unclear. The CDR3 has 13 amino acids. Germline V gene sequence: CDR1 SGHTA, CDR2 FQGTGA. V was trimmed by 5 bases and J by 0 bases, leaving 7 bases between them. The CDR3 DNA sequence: TGTGCCAGCAGCCCCCGGGACCAAGAGACCCAGTACTTC. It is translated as CASSPRDQETQYF.

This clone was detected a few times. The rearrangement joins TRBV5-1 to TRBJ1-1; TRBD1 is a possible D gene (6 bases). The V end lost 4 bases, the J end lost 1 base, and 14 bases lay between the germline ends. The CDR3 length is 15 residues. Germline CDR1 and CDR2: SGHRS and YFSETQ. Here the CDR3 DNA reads TGCGCCAGCAGCCCGTCCGACAGGACGAACACTGAAGCTTTCTTT. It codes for CASSPSDRTNTEAFF.

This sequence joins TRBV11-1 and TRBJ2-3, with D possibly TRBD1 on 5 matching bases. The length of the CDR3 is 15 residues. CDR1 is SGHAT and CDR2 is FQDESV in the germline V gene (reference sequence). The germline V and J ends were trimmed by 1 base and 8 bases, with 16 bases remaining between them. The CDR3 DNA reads TGTGCCAGCAGCTTAGGGTACGGTAGGGGCACTACGCAGTATTTT. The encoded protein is CASSLGYGRGTTQYF. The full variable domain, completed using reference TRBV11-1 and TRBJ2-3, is EAEVAQSPRYKITEKSQAVAFWCDPISGHATLYWYRQILGQGPELLVQFQDESVVDDSQLPKDRFSAERLKGVDSTLKIQPAELGDSAMYLCASSLGYGRGTTQYFGPGTRLTVL.

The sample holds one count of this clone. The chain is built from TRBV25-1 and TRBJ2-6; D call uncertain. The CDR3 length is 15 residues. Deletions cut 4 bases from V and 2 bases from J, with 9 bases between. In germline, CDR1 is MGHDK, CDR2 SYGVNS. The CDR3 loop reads CASSGYPAGANVLTF. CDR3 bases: TGTGCCAGCAGTGGTTATCCGGCTGGGGCCAACGTCCTGACTTTC.

The CDR3 sequence is CSVTHPTNYGYTF. The DNA for the CDR3 is TGCAGCGTAACACATCCCACCAACTATGGCTACACCTTC. V is TRBV29-1 and J is TRBJ1-2; D gene ambiguous. Trimming left V 6 bases short and J 2 bases short, with 13 bases between. This CDR3 is built from 13 residues. Per the germline V gene, CDR1 is SQVTM and CDR2 is ANQGSEA.

In nucleotides, the CDR3 is TGTGCCAGCAGCCTCCGGGACAGGGGAAACACCATATATTTT. This translates into CASSLRDRGNTIYF. The chain carries TRBV5-5 and TRBJ1-3, with 8 bases matching TRBD1. This CDR3 has 14 amino acids. Germline V gene lookup returns CDR1 SGHKS and CDR2 YYEKEE (reference sequence). With V trimmed by 4 bases and J by 4 bases, 4 bases remained unmatched.

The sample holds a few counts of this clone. In nucleotides, the CDR3 is TGTGCCAGCAGCCCCCCAAGGGACAGGGGTGAAGCTTTCTTT. The encoded protein is CASSPPRDRGEAFF. The chain uses TRBV9 and TRBJ1-1, with TRBD1 identical over 10 bases. V lost 4 bases to trimming and J lost 7 bases; unmatched junction nucleotides: 7. Germline CDR1 is SGDLS and CDR2 is YYNGEE. CDR3 size: 14 residues.

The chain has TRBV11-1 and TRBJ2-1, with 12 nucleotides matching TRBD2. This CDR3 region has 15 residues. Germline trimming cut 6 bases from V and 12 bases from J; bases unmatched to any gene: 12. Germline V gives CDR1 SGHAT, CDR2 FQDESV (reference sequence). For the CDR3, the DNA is TGTGCCAGCAGTTCCGGGACTAGCGGGTCCGAGGGGCAGTTCTTC. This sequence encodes CASSSGTSGSEGQFF.

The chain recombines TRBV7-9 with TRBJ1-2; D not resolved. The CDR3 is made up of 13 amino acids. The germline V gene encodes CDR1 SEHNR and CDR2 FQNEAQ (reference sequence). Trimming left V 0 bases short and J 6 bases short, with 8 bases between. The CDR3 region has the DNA TGTGCCAGCAGCTTAGCAAGCGAGAATGGCTACACCTTC. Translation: CASSLASENGYTF.